Sequencing of this T cell receptor (beta chain) was carried out in a study of cytomegalovirus exposure and HLA in healthy donors. Study findings and constraints: Previous analysis showed most TCR beta V segments were productive about 90% or about 30% of the time.

The germline CDR1 and CDR2 sequences are MNHEY and SMNVEV (reference sequence). The V end was cut by 6 bases, the J end by 11 bases, with 22 bases between. CDR3 length: 14 amino acids. Worth noting for this clone: Its antigen is not identified.

Vbeta (60) and Jbeta (13) primers were used in the PCR. Sequencing used immunoSEQ multiplex PCR; TCRdb keeps in-frame clones, though not all of them. The sample lists about 91,000 clones; just under 90% were seen once. Specimen: PBMCs. The chain links TRBV27 to TRBJ1-1; maybe TRBD1 (6 bases). This TCR was recovered from a man aged 18 to 30 in good health and CMV-seronegative. The CDR3 reads CASRPPGGILEAFF. Here the CDR3 DNA reads TGTGCCAGCAGGCCCCCGGGGGGCATTCTGGAGGCTTTCTTT.